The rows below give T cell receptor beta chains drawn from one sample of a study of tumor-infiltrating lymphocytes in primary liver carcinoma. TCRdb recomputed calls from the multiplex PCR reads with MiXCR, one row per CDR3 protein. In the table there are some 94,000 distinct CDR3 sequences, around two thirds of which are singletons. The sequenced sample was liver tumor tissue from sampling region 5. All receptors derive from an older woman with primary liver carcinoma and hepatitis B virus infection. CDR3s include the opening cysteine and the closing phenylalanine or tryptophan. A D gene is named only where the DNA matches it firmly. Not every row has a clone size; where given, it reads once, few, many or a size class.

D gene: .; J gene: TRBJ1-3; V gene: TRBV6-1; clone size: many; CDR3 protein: CASRPSGLSGNTIYF; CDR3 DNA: TGTGCCAGCAGGCCATCGGGGCTCTCTGGAAACACCATATATTTT
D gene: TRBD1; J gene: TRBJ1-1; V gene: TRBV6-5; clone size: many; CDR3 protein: CASTGQGRPEAFF; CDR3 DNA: TGTGCCAGCACCGGACAGGGGAGGCCTGAAGCTTTCTTT
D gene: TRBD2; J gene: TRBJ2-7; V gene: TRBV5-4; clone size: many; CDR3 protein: CASSYGTSGSNEQYF; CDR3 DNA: TGTGCCAGCAGCTACGGGACTAGCGGGAGTAACGAGCAGTACTTC
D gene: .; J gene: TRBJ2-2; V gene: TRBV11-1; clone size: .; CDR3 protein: CASRPSLDARELFF; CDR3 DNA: TGTGCCAGCAGACCGAGCCTTGACGCCAGGGAACTGTTTTTT
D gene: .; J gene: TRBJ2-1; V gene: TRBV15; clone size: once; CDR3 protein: CATSGRYYEQFF; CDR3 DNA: TGTGCCACCAGCGGAAGATACTATGAGCAGTTCTTC
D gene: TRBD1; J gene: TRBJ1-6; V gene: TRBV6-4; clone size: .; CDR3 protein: CASSVQGGNSPLHF; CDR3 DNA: TGTGCCAGCAGTGTACAGGGGGGTAATTCACCCCTCCACTTT
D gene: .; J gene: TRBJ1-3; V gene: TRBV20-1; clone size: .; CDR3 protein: CSAREFKSSGNTTYF; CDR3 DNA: TGCAGTGCTAGAGAATTCAAAAGCTCTGGAAACACCACATATTTT
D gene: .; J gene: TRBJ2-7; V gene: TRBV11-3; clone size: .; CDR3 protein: CATSLGGPYEQYF; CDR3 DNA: TGTGCCACCAGTTTAGGGGGGCCCTACGAGCAGTACTTC
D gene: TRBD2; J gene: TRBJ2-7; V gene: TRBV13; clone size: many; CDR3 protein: CASSLGLAGREQYF; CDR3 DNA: TGTGCCAGCAGCTTAGGACTAGCGGGACGGGAGCAGTACTTC
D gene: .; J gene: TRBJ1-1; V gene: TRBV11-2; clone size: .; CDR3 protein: CASSRTVYTDAFF; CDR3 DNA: TGTGCCAGCAGTAGGACAGTTTACACCGATGCTTTCTTT
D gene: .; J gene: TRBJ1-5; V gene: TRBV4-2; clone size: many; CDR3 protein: CASSTTGTGGLAQHF; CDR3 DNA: TGTGCCAGCAGCACCACAGGGACCGGGGGTCTGGCCCAGCATTTT
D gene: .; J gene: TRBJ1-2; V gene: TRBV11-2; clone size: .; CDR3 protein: CASSLSTTGGGYTF; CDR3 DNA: TGTGCCAGCAGCTTAAGCACTACAGGAGGTGGCTACACCTTC
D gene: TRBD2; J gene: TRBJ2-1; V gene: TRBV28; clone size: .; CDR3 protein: CASNPPTSGWDNEQFF; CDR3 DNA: TGTGCCAGCAATCCCCCGACTAGCGGGTGGGACAATGAGCAGTTCTTC
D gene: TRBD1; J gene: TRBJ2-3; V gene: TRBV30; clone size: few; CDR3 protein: CAWSADRGVSRAFTDTQYF; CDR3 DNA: TGTGCCTGGAGTGCGGACAGGGGAGTTTCTCGGGCATTCACAGATACGCAGTATTTT
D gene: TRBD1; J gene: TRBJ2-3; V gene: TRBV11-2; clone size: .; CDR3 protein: CASSLGGQAITDTQYF; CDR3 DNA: TGTGCCAGCAGCTTAGGGGGACAGGCGATCACAGATACGCAGTACTTT
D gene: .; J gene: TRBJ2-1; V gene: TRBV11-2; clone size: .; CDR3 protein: CASRLGNSDYNEQFF; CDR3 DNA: TGTGCCAGCAGATTAGGGAATAGCGATTACAATGAGCAGTTCTTC
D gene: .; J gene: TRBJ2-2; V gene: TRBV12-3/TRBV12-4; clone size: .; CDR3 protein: CASSLVTLGGELFF; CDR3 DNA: TGTGCCAGTAGTTTGGTCACATTGGGGGGGGAGCTGTTTTTT
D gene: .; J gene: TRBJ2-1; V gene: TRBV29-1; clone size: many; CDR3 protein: CSVANRRVGEQFF; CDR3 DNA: TGCAGCGTTGCGAATAGAAGGGTCGGTGAGCAGTTCTTC
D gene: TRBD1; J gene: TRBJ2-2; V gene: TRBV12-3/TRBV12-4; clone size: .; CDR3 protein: CASRQGQGPTGKLFF; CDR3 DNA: TGTGCCAGCAGGCAGGGACAGGGTCCCACCGGGAAGTTGTTTTTT
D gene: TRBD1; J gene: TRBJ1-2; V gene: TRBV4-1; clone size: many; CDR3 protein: CASSQTVRQGASYGYTF; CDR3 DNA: TGCGCCAGCAGCCAAACCGTTCGACAGGGGGCGTCCTATGGCTACACCTTC
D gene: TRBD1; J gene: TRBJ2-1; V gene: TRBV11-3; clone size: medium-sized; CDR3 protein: CASSPLRGQGPYNEQFF; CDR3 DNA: TGTGCCAGCAGCCCTTTAAGGGGACAGGGGCCTTACAATGAGCAGTTCTTC
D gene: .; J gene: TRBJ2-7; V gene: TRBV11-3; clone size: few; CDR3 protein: CASSLEPLGTYEEYF; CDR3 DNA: TGTGCCAGCAGCCTGGAACCCCTAGGGACCTACGAGGAGTACTTC
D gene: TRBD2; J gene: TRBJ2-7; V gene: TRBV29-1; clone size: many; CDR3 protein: CSVELPSGSGEQYF; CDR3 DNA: TGCAGCGTTGAACTGCCTAGCGGGAGTGGTGAGCAGTACTTC
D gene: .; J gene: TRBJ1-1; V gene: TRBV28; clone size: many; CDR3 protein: CASSFSSDLNTEAFF; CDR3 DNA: TGTGCCAGCAGTTTTTCGTCTGACCTGAACACTGAAGCTTTCTTT
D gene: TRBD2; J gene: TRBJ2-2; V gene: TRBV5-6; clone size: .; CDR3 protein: CTSSLEPSGSTGELYF; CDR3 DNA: TGTACCAGCAGCTTGGAACCTAGCGGGAGCACCGGGGAGCTGTATTTT
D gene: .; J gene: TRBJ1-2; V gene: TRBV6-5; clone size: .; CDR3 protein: CSSSRDNYGYTF; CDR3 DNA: TGTAGCAGCAGCCGGGACAACTATGGCTACACCTTC
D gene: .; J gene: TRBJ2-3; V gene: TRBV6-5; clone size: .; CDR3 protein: CASSRRGVTWGDTQYF; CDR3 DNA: TGTGCCAGCAGTAGGAGAGGGGTGACTTGGGGGGATACGCAGTATTTT
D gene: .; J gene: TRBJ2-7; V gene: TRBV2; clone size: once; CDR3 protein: CVSSIQGREQYF; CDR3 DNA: TGTGTCAGCAGTATCCAGGGTCGCGAGCAGTACTTC
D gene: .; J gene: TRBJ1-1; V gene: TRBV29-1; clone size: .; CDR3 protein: CNVEDRGGAEAFF; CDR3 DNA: TGCAACGTTGAAGATCGAGGAGGAGCTGAAGCTTTCTTT
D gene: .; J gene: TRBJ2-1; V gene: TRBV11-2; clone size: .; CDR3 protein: CASGRRPNSYNELFF; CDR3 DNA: TGCGCCAGCGGGCGGAGACCGAACTCCTACAATGAGCTGTTCTTC
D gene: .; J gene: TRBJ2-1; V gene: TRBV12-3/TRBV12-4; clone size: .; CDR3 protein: CASTRARRDYNEQFF; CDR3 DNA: TGTGCCAGTACCCGAGCCCGGAGGGACTACAATGAGCAGTTCTTC
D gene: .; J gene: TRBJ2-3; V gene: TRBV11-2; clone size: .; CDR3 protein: CASSLVLTGTDTQYF; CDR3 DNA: TGTGCCAGCAGCTTAGTACTAACAGGGACAGATACGCAGTATTTT
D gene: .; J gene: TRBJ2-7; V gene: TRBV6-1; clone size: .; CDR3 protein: CASSEVAGGELLYKQYF; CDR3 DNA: TGTGCCAGCAGTGAAGTGGCCGGTGGGGAGCTCTTGTACAAGCAGTACTTC
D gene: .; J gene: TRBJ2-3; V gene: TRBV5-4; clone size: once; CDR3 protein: CASSSPAVDTQYF; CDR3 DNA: TGTGCCAGCAGTAGCCCGGCCGTCGATACGCAGTATTTT
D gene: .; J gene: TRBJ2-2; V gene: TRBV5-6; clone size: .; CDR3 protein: CASSASGAWDTGELFF; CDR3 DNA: TGTGCCAGCAGCGCATCAGGGGCGTGGGACACCGGGGAGCTGTTTTTT
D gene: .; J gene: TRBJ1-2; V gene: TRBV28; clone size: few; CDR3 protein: CASSHKGLGTF; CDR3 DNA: TGTGCTAGCAGTCACAAGGGGCTCGGCACCTTC
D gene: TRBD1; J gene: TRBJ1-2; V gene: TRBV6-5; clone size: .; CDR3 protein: CARRGQGIGYTF; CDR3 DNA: TGTGCCCGCAGGGGACAGGGGATTGGATACACCTTC
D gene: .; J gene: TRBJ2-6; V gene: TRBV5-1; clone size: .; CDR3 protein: CASSLVHQGRWGANVLTF; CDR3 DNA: TGCGCCAGCAGCTTGGTTCACCAGGGAAGATGGGGGGCCAACGTCCTGACTTTC
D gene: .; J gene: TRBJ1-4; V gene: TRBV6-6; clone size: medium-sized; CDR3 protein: CASSYGAAGEKLFF; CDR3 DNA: TGTGCCAGCAGTTACGGGGCGGCGGGTGAAAAACTGTTTTTT
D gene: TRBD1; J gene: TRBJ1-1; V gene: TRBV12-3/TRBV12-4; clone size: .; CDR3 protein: CASTPTGTVNTEGFF; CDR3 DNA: TGTGCCAGCACTCCCACCGGGACAGTGAACACTGAAGGTTTCTTT
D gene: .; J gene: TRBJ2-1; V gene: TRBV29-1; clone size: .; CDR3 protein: CSVEPVRHQYSIGTYNEQFF; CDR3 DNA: TGCAGCGTTGAACCCGTCAGACACCAATACTCAATCGGGACCTACAATGAGCAGTTCTTC
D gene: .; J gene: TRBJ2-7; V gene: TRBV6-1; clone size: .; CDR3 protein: CASSLSSALSYEQYF; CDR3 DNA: TGTGCCAGCAGTCTATCCAGCGCCCTCTCCTACGAGCAATACTTC
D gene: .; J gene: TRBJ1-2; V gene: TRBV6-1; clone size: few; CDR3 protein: CASSGGSEHYGYTF; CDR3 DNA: TGTGCCAGCAGTGGAGGTTCTGAGCACTATGGCTACACCTTC
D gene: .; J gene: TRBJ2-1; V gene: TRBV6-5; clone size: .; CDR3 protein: CASKGVSYNEQFF; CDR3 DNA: TGTGCCAGCAAAGGGGTATCCTACAATGAGCAGTTCTTC
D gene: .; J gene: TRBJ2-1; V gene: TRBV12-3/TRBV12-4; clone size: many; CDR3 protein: CASTIYNEQFF; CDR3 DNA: TGTGCCAGCACCATATACAATGAGCAGTTCTTC
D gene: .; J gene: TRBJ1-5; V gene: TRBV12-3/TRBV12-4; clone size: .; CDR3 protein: CASNIALGGSAQHF; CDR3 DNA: TGTGCCAGCAATATAGCGCTCGGGGGGTCAGCCCAGCATTTT
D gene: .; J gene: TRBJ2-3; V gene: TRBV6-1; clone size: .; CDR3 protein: CASRTQRASTDTQRF; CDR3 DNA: TGTGCCAGCAGAACCCAGCGGGCTAGCACAGATACGCAGCGCTTT
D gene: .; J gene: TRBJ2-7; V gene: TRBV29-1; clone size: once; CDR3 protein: CNVEGGRPPSYEQYF; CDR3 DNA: TGCAACGTTGAAGGGGGGAGGCCCCCATCCTACGAGCAGTACTTC
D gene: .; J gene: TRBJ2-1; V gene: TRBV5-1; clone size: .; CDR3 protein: CASRPDAGSYNEQFF; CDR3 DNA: TGCGCCAGCAGGCCAGACGCCGGATCCTACAATGAGCAATTCTTC
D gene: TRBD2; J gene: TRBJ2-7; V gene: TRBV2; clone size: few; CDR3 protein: CASSETVAGGEQYF; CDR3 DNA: TGTGCCAGCAGTGAAACGGTAGCGGGAGGCGAGCAGTACTTC
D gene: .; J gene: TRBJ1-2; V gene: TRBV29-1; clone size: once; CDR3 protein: CSVEGLLQDGYTF; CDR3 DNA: TGCAGCGTCGAAGGTCTCCTGCAGGATGGCTACACCTTC